This T cell receptor beta chain was sequenced in a study of CD8 T cells in ankylosing spondylitis listed by TCRdb under 2017. Turning to the overall study: The study set out to find disease-linked TCR variants by profiling T cell receptor beta repertoires in ankylosing spondylitis patients and healthy donors. The full study cohort was made up of 20 to 25 ankylosing spondylitis patients and roughly 98 healthy donors. Samples of peripheral blood were taken, and for ankylosing spondylitis patients, synovial fluid was collected as well.

Points the paper makes about the study in general: Some motif variants were previously reported in synovial fluid and blood of reactive arthritis patients, suggesting common disease-initiation mechanisms. The disease-linked clones were reported to be significantly enriched in matched synovial fluid samples from ankylosing spondylitis patients. In peripheral blood, the disease-linked clones were found at relatively low frequencies and had a CD8+ phenotype. A TCR beta motif made up of several highly homologous amino acid variants appeared to be characteristic of blood from ankylosing spondylitis patients.

Reading the germline V gene gives CDR1 SGHRS and CDR2 YFSETQ. The CDR3 runs 15 residues from the cysteine to the phenylalanine. Of the read, only the CDR3 DNA is kept; its 45 bases are in frame from base 1. V loses 3 bases of germline sequence and J loses 0 bases, and the interval between the two ends is 12 bases. This clonotype was observed at least ten times. It has no known antigen specificity. Qualities for individual bases were not recorded, and no much larger clone is one base off. This sample was sequenced with an Illumina HiSeq 2500. Quantitative 5'-RACE with molecular barcodes was used to prepare TCR beta libraries. The authors' pipeline ran thus. To identify disease-linked TCR variants, a new computational method was used, one built on a probabilistic model of VDJ rearrangement. The public reads were reanalyzed by TCRdb: fastp trimming at Q25, MiXCR alignment, in-frame beta chains only. All rows with the same CDR3 protein become a single entry with the most common DNA and genes. Here the V and J calls rest on TCRdb's processing, not on the authors' analysis. For this sample there are approximately 220,000 distinct CDR3 sequences; more than 9% appear just once. The ten largest clones represent 21% of the sample.

The source of this sequence is a male donor with ankylosing spondylitis or in good health (not recorded which). What was sequenced was blood, either unsorted or a sorted T cell fraction (not recorded which). The sequence links TRBV5-1 to TRBJ1-1; TRBD1 is a weak D gene call, 5 bases matching. The CDR3 region: CASSSEGVMNTEAFF. The nucleotides are TGCGCCAGCAGCTCGGAAGGGGTTATGAACACTGAAGCTTTCTTT.